The sequence of this T cell receptor (beta chain) was determined in a study of cytomegalovirus exposure and HLA in healthy donors. Both 60 Vbeta primers and 13 Jbeta primers went into the PCR. The method was immunoSEQ multiplex PCR; TCRdb's version includes in-frame clones alone and lacks a portion of them. The top ten clones hold under 25% of a sample with some 33,000 clones, less than 70% of them seen once. V dropped 5 bases and J dropped 0 bases, with 7 bases sitting between them. The CDR3 spans 14 residues. Germline loops: CDR1 MNHEY, CDR2 SVGAGI. Whole-study results and caveats: The classifier, whose performance was assessed in both the original and validation cohorts, reportedly diagnosed cytomegalovirus status with high specificity and sensitivity.

Worth noting for this clone: Its antigen is unknown.

The J gene is TRBJ1-4, the V gene TRBV6-5; D unresolved. Material: PBMCs. This clonotype originated in a man in his fifties or sixties in good health and CMV-seropositive. In nucleotides, the CDR3 is TGTGCCAGCAGTGCCCAGGCAACTAATGAAAAACTGTTTTTT. Amino acids: CASSAQATNEKLFF.